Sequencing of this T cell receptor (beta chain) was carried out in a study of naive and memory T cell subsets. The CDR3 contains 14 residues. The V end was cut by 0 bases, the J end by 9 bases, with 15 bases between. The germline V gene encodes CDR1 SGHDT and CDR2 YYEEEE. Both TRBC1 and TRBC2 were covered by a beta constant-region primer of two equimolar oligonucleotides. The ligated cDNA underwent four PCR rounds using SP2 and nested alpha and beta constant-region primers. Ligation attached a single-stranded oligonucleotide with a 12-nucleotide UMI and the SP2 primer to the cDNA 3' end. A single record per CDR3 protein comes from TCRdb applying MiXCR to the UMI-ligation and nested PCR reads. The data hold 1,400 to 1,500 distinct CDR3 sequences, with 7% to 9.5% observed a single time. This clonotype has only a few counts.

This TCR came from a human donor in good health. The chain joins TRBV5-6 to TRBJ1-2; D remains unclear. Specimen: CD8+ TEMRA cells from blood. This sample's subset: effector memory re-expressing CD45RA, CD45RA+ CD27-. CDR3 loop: CASSLGQMSRSYTF. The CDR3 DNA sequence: TGTGCCAGCAGCTTGGGTCAGATGAGTCGGAGCTACACCTTC.